This TCR beta chain stems from a study of T cells in Graves' hyperthyroidism and ophthalmopathy. Germline V lookup: CDR1 MNHEY, CDR2 SVGAGI. The V gene lost 0 bases and the J gene lost 5 bases, with 8 bases spanning the gap. The CDR3 is made up of 13 amino acids. Amplification of TCR beta CDR3 regions used RNA as the template. Carried out on the TCR CDR3, a first-round RT-PCR used the HTBI primer set. TCRdb analysed the multiplex PCR reads with MiXCR anew, one entry per CDR3 protein. The table shows around 580,000 distinct CDR3 sequences, with approximately 44% occurring only once. This chain links TRBV6-5 with TRBJ2-7, with D perhaps given as TRBD1 or TRBD2 (5 bases each). Sample: peripheral blood or thyroid tissue (not recorded which). The receptor comes from a young woman with Graves' hyperthyroidism. CDR3 amino acids: CASSYSGVNEQYF. CDR3 bases: TGTGCCAGCAGTTACTCGGGGGTAAACGAGCAGTACTTC.